The clone carrying this TCR beta chain appeared many times. Its specificity is unknown. The data were taken from a study of identical twins. Regarding the study as a whole: A cross-sectional statistical analysis, not follow-up of the same donors, supported the conclusions.

TCRdb reprocessed the 5' RACE reads via MiXCR and lists one record per CDR3 protein. The data contain around 530,000 distinct CDR3 sequences, over 12% of them singletons. A further study also used this sample, focusing on yellow fever vaccine responses in identical twins.

The sample consisted of CD4+ T cells sorted from blood. The TCR originated in a woman between 18 and 29 years old in good health.

Written as DNA, the CDR3 is TGTGCCAGCAGCTCCGGTCTAGCGGGAGGCGAGCAGTACTTC. The encoded protein is CASSSGLAGGEQYF. The V call is TRBV5-5, the J call TRBJ2-7; TRBD2 matches 11 bases. Germline trimming cut 3 bases from V and 6 bases from J; bases unmatched to any gene: 5. The CDR3 runs to 14 residues. Germline loops: CDR1 SGHKS, CDR2 YYEKEE (reference sequence). Full variable domain (rest looked up from reference TRBV5-5 and TRBJ2-7): DAGVTQSPTHLIKTRGQQVTLRCSPISGHKSVSWYQQVLGQGPQFIFQYYEKEERGRGNFPDRFSARQFPNYSSELNVNALLLGDSALYLCASSSGLAGGEQYFGPGTRLTVT.